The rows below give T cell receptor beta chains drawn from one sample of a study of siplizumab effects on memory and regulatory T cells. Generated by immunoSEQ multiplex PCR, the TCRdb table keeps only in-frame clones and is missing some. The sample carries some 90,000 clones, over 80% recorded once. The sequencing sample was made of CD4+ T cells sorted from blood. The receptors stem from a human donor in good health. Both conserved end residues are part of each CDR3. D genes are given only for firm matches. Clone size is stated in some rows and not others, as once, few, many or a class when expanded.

CDR3aa: CASSESPPGEQYF; CDR3nt: TGCGCCAGCAGTGAGTCGCCCCCCGGCGAGCAGTACTTC; v_gene: TRBV10-1; abundance: few; j_gene: TRBJ2-7; d_gene: NA
CDR3aa: CASSLAAGAETQYF; CDR3nt: TGTGCCAGCAGCTTAGCGGCGGGAGCGGAGACCCAGTACTTC; v_gene: TRBV7-9; abundance: NA; j_gene: TRBJ2-5; d_gene: TRBD2
CDR3aa: CASRLETGLTEAFF; CDR3nt: TGTGCCAGCAGACTAGAGACAGGGCTGACTGAAGCTTTCTTT; v_gene: TRBV7-2; abundance: NA; j_gene: TRBJ1-1; d_gene: TRBD1
CDR3aa: CASSGRRGVNTEAFF; CDR3nt: TGTGCCAGCAGTGGGCGGCGGGGAGTGAACACTGAAGCTTTCTTT; v_gene: TRBV6-1; abundance: NA; j_gene: TRBJ1-1; d_gene: NA
CDR3aa: CASSSRTGFEQYF; CDR3nt: TGTGCCAGCAGTTCAAGGACAGGGTTCGAGCAGTACTTC; v_gene: TRBV27; abundance: NA; j_gene: TRBJ2-7; d_gene: TRBD1
CDR3aa: CASSQDLGRENQPQHF; CDR3nt: TGTGCCAGCAGCCAAGATTTGGGACGGGAGAATCAGCCCCAGCATTTT; v_gene: TRBV4-2; abundance: NA; j_gene: TRBJ1-5; d_gene: NA
CDR3aa: CASSATRDNEQFF; CDR3nt: TGTGCCAGCAGCGCTACTAGAGACAATGAGCAGTTCTTC; v_gene: TRBV2; abundance: once; j_gene: TRBJ2-1; d_gene: NA
CDR3aa: CASSYQTSGNTIYF; CDR3nt: TGTGCCAGCAGTTACCAGACCTCTGGAAACACCATATATTTT; v_gene: TRBV6-5; abundance: NA; j_gene: TRBJ1-3; d_gene: NA
CDR3aa: CASSLVLGRKPANTEAFF; CDR3nt: TGCGCCAGCAGCTTGGTTTTGGGCAGAAAACCAGCGAACACTGAAGCTTTCTTT; v_gene: TRBV5-1; abundance: NA; j_gene: TRBJ1-1; d_gene: NA
CDR3aa: CASSPDDISPLHF; CDR3nt: TGTGCCAGCAGCCCAGACGATATATCACCCCTCCACTTT; v_gene: TRBV5-4; abundance: NA; j_gene: TRBJ1-6; d_gene: NA
CDR3aa: CASTQRMNTEAFF; CDR3nt: TGTGCCAGCACCCAACGAATGAACACTGAAGCTTTCTTT; v_gene: TRBV6-5; abundance: NA; j_gene: TRBJ1-1; d_gene: NA
CDR3aa: CASSLGRGLNTGELFF; CDR3nt: TGTGCCAGCAGCTTAGGTCGCGGTCTGAACACCGGGGAGCTGTTTTTT; v_gene: TRBV11-2; abundance: NA; j_gene: TRBJ2-2; d_gene: NA
CDR3aa: CATWRLAGAGSYNEQFF; CDR3nt: TGCGCCACTTGGAGACTAGCAGGGGCCGGCTCCTACAATGAGCAGTTCTTC; v_gene: TRBV5-1; abundance: NA; j_gene: TRBJ2-1; d_gene: NA
CDR3aa: CASSRQTFTDTQYF; CDR3nt: TGCGCCAGCAGCCGCCAGACATTCACAGATACGCAGTATTTT; v_gene: TRBV5-1; abundance: few; j_gene: TRBJ2-3; d_gene: NA
CDR3aa: CASSRLGGWGLAHEQYF; CDR3nt: TGTGCCAGCAGCCGCCTTGGGGGGTGGGGACTAGCCCACGAGCAGTACTTC; v_gene: TRBV7-9; abundance: NA; j_gene: TRBJ2-7; d_gene: TRBD2
CDR3aa: CASSGWDRQTGELFF; CDR3nt: TGCGCCAGCAGCGGATGGGACAGACAAACCGGGGAGCTGTTTTTT; v_gene: TRBV5-1; abundance: NA; j_gene: TRBJ2-2; d_gene: TRBD1
CDR3aa: CASSLSGTQYF; CDR3nt: TGTGCCAGCAGTTTATCCGGTACGCAGTATTTT; v_gene: TRBV27; abundance: NA; j_gene: TRBJ2-3; d_gene: NA
CDR3aa: CASSTEQGARYGYTF; CDR3nt: TGTGCCAGTAGTACCGAACAGGGGGCGAGGTATGGCTACACCTTC; v_gene: TRBV19; abundance: NA; j_gene: TRBJ1-2; d_gene: TRBD1
CDR3aa: CASSEGLSFSGYTF; CDR3nt: TGTGCCAGCAGTGAAGGGTTGAGTTTCTCTGGCTACACCTTC; v_gene: TRBV6-1; abundance: NA; j_gene: TRBJ1-2; d_gene: NA
CDR3aa: CASSIDRTTDTQYF; CDR3nt: TGTGCCAGTAGTATAGACAGGACCACAGATACGCAGTATTTT; v_gene: TRBV19; abundance: NA; j_gene: TRBJ2-3; d_gene: NA
CDR3aa: CASSYSRTGVNTEAFF; CDR3nt: TGTGCCAGCAGTTACTCACGGACAGGAGTGAACACTGAAGCTTTCTTT; v_gene: TRBV6-6; abundance: NA; j_gene: TRBJ1-1; d_gene: TRBD1
CDR3aa: CASSLDSGRDTQYF; CDR3nt: TGCGCCAGCAGCTTGGACAGCGGGAGAGATACGCAGTATTTT; v_gene: TRBV5-1; abundance: NA; j_gene: TRBJ2-3; d_gene: TRBD2
CDR3aa: CASSSRFSAYNEQFF; CDR3nt: TGTGCCAGCAGTTCCCGGTTCTCGGCCTACAATGAGCAGTTCTTC; v_gene: TRBV27; abundance: NA; j_gene: TRBJ2-1; d_gene: NA
CDR3aa: CASSSAGTGSYEQYF; CDR3nt: TGTGCCAGCAGTTCCGCCGGGACAGGCTCCTACGAGCAGTACTTC; v_gene: TRBV6-5; abundance: NA; j_gene: TRBJ2-7; d_gene: TRBD1
CDR3aa: CASSRDRTTGELFF; CDR3nt: TGTGCTAGCAGCAGGGACAGGACAACCGGGGAGCTGTTTTTT; v_gene: TRBV7-7; abundance: NA; j_gene: TRBJ2-2; d_gene: TRBD1
CDR3aa: CASSGSWGRVVYEQYF; CDR3nt: TGCGCCAGCAGCGGGAGTTGGGGCCGGGTCGTCTACGAGCAGTACTTC; v_gene: TRBV5-1; abundance: few; j_gene: TRBJ2-7; d_gene: NA
CDR3aa: CASSVDQGTYYGYTF; CDR3nt: TGTGCCAGCAGCGTAGATCAGGGGACCTACTATGGCTACACCTTC; v_gene: TRBV9; abundance: once; j_gene: TRBJ1-2; d_gene: NA
CDR3aa: CASSSFLGGAYEQYF; CDR3nt: TGTGCCAGCAGCTCCTTCCTGGGGGGTGCCTACGAGCAGTACTTC; v_gene: TRBV7-2; abundance: NA; j_gene: TRBJ2-7; d_gene: NA
CDR3aa: CASRSPLTSEQFF; CDR3nt: TGTGCCAGCAGATCTCCTTTGACTAGCGAGCAGTTCTTC; v_gene: TRBV6-6; abundance: NA; j_gene: TRBJ2-1; d_gene: TRBD2
CDR3aa: CASSLLSGANTGELFF; CDR3nt: TGTGCCAGCAGCCTACTTAGCGGGGCGAACACCGGGGAGCTGTTTTTT; v_gene: TRBV9; abundance: NA; j_gene: TRBJ2-2; d_gene: TRBD2
CDR3aa: CASSKERWWVEGRINYGYTF; CDR3nt: TGTGCCAGCAGCAAAGAGAGGTGGTGGGTGGAAGGGCGTATTAACTATGGCTACACCTTC; v_gene: TRBV21-1; abundance: once; j_gene: TRBJ1-2; d_gene: NA
CDR3aa: CASSQEEDRGNEQYF; CDR3nt: TGCGCCAGCAGCCAAGAGGAAGACCGGGGCAACGAGCAGTACTTC; v_gene: TRBV4-1; abundance: NA; j_gene: TRBJ2-7; d_gene: NA
CDR3aa: CASSLGLQEYTGELFF; CDR3nt: TGTGCCAGCAGCTTAGGGTTACAGGAGTACACCGGGGAGCTGTTTTTT; v_gene: TRBV13; abundance: NA; j_gene: TRBJ2-2; d_gene: NA
CDR3aa: CASSFVAGVGTDTQYF; CDR3nt: TGTGCCAGCAGCTTTGTAGCGGGAGTAGGCACAGATACGCAGTATTTT; v_gene: TRBV7-9; abundance: NA; j_gene: TRBJ2-3; d_gene: TRBD2
CDR3aa: CASSQQISRETQYF; CDR3nt: TGCGCCAGCAGCCAACAAATATCTAGAGAGACCCAGTACTTC; v_gene: TRBV4-1; abundance: NA; j_gene: TRBJ2-5; d_gene: NA
CDR3aa: CASSSRVSGNTIYF; CDR3nt: TGTGCCAGCAGTTCCAGGGTCTCTGGAAACACCATATATTTT; v_gene: TRBV28; abundance: NA; j_gene: TRBJ1-3; d_gene: NA
CDR3aa: CASSISRANTEAFF; CDR3nt: TGTGCCAGCAGTATTTCCAGGGCGAACACTGAAGCTTTCTTT; v_gene: TRBV6-5; abundance: NA; j_gene: TRBJ1-1; d_gene: NA
CDR3aa: CAWRLAGAPDTQYF; CDR3nt: TGTGCCTGGAGGCTAGCGGGAGCCCCAGATACGCAGTATTTT; v_gene: TRBV30; abundance: NA; j_gene: TRBJ2-3; d_gene: TRBD2
CDR3aa: CASSPDRDRNTEAFF; CDR3nt: TGTGCCAGCAGCCCCGACCGGGACAGGAACACTGAAGCTTTCTTT; v_gene: TRBV7-3; abundance: NA; j_gene: TRBJ1-1; d_gene: TRBD1
CDR3aa: CASSVAGATSYNEQFF; CDR3nt: TGTGCCAGCAGCGTAGCGGGAGCGACCTCCTACAATGAGCAGTTCTTC; v_gene: TRBV9; abundance: NA; j_gene: TRBJ2-1; d_gene: NA
CDR3aa: CAWSVGSRLRTTGELFF; CDR3nt: TGTGCCTGGAGTGTAGGGTCGAGACTGAGGACAACCGGGGAGCTGTTTTTT; v_gene: TRBV30; abundance: few; j_gene: TRBJ2-2; d_gene: NA